The 8 T cell receptor beta chains listed next were all sequenced from one sample in a study of blood T cell repertoires in COVID-19. Profiled with immunoSEQ multiplex PCR; TCRdb holds only in-frame clones, not every one. Of around 250,000 clones listed, under 90% were seen once; the top ten hold around 2.9%. The sequencing sample was made of peripheral blood. Source of these receptors: a woman younger than 35 with acute or convalescent COVID-19.

The gene calls are TRBV19 and TRBJ2-5, with D perhaps matching TRBD1 (6 bases). Deletions cut 6 bases from V and 5 bases from J, with 13 bases between. CDR3 length: 13 amino acids. Germline values: CDR1 LNHDA, CDR2 SQIVND (reference sequence). The CDR3 bases are TGTGCCAGTAGGGTTGCAGGGGCCGAGACCCAGTACTTC. Translated: CASRVAGAETQYF.

This clone showed up just a few times. This chain links TRBV5-1 with TRBJ1-1; the match to TRBD1 covers 8 bases. The CDR3 runs to 13 residues. V shed 6 bases, J shed 4 bases, and the junction held 5 bases outside the gene matches. Looked up from germline, CDR1 is SGHRS and CDR2 is YFSETQ. The CDR3 coding sequence is TGCGCCAGCAAAATTACAGGGGGCACTGAAGCTTTCTTT. This gives the protein CASKITGGTEAFF.

The CDR3 region is CASSFNGGSYSNQPQHF. The CDR3 coding sequence is TGTGCCAGCAGTTTTAACGGGGGGTCTTATAGCAATCAGCCCCAGCATTTT. The V call is TRBV28, the J call TRBJ1-5, with a possible D match to TRBD1 (5 bases). Germline CDR1 is MDHEN and CDR2 is SYDVKM. V gave up 3 bases and J gave up 0 bases, with 15 bases separating them. This CDR3 contains 17 residues.

The V and J genes are TRBV7-2 and TRBJ2-1; possible D gene TRBD2, 6 bases. Germline V CDR1 and CDR2: SGHTA, FQGNSA. This CDR3 contains 16 residues. Trimming left V 1 base short and J 2 bases short, with 12 bases between. CDR3 in DNA: TGTGCCAGCAGCTTAGGGGCTAGCGCCACCTACAATGAGCAGTTCTTC. Translated: CASSLGASATYNEQFF.

V usage is TRBV6-5 and J usage is TRBJ1-2, with a weak D call TRBD1 (5 bases). CDR1 and CDR2 (germline): MNHEY, SVGAGI. The CDR3 runs to 12 residues. V was cut by 6 bases and J by 4 bases, with 9 bases left in between. CDR3 region: CASSDSSYGYTF. CDR3 sequence (DNA): TGTGCCAGCAGCGACAGTAGCTATGGCTACACCTTC.

This clone occurred a few times. The V and J genes are TRBV5-8 and TRBJ1-1; D call uncertain. Germline CDR1 reads SGHTS; CDR2 reads YDEGEE. V was pared by 0 bases and J by 4 bases, with 13 bases between. The CDR3 loop spans 15 amino acids. CDR3 protein: CASSLGAGRGTEAFF. CDR3 in DNA: TGTGCCAGCAGCTTGGGAGCGGGAAGAGGCACTGAAGCTTTCTTT.

CDR3 in DNA: TGTGCCAGCAGCAAAGTACCTTCTCCCGTCACTCAGGGGCCGGACGAGCAGTACTTC. Its translation: CASSKVPSPVTQGPDEQYF. The chain couples TRBV21-1 to TRBJ2-7; the tabulated D call, TRBD1, remains unverified against the DNA. TRBV21-1 is marked as a pseudogene. The CDR3 totals 19 residues.

The V and J genes are TRBV28 and TRBJ1-5; TRBD1 matches at 7 bases. This CDR3 contains 16 residues. V was clipped by 5 bases and J by 3 bases; unmatched bases: 10. In germline, CDR1 is MDHEN, CDR2 SYDVKM. In DNA form, the CDR3 reads TGTGCCAGCAGTATTTCCGGGACAGTGTTCAATCAGCCCCAGCATTTT. Its translation is CASSISGTVFNQPQHF.